The 16 T cell receptor beta chains presented below share a single source sample, sequenced in a study of OX40 agonist ivuxolimab in advanced cancers. Profiling relied on immunoSEQ multiplex PCR, and the TCRdb table lists in-frame clones only, not all of them. The profile shows some 74,000 clones, almost 85% of them singletons. Sequencing used CD4+ or CD8+ T cells sorted from blood, obtained in a trial of the OX40 agonist ivuxolimab. These receptors were collected from an adult with an advanced solid tumor such as melanoma, head and neck, liver or kidney cancer.

In regard to this clone: Its ends do not fully match the called genes, so a read error is possible. The chain combines TRBV28 with TRBJ2-7; tentatively, D is TRBD1 (6 bases). CDR1 is MDHEN, CDR2 SYDVKM, per germline. The CDR3 spans 18 residues. The CDR3 region is CASSLWPGGQLVSYEQYF. For the CDR3, the DNA is TGTGCCAGCAGTCTATGGCCCGGAGGACAGCTGGTTTCCTACGAGCAGTACTTC.

V is TRBV5-1 and J is TRBJ1-6; D possibly corresponds to TRBD1 (6 bases). Trimming took off 0 bases at V and 7 bases at J, with 11 bases between the two ends. This CDR3 region has 15 residues. Germline V lookup: CDR1 SGHRS, CDR2 YFSETQ. In nucleotides, the CDR3 is TGCGCCAGCAGCTTGGTTGGTCAGGGGAATTCACCCCTCCACTTT. It is translated as CASSLVGQGNSPLHF.

The J gene is TRBJ2-5, the V gene TRBV6-6, with D perhaps matching TRBD2 (7 bases). Trimming cost V 5 bases and J 5 bases, with 18 bases left between them. Germline values: CDR1 MNHNY, CDR2 SVGAGI (reference sequence). The CDR3 spans 15 residues. In DNA, the CDR3 is TGTGCCAGCAGTCCATCGGGGGGCGGTGGGGAGACCCAGTACTTC. It yields the protein CASSPSGGGGETQYF.

This clone has more than one count but fewer than ten. This chain connects TRBV5-4 to TRBJ1-2, with a tentative D call TRBD1 (6 bases). This CDR3 comprises 15 residues. The germline V and J ends were trimmed by 3 bases and 0 bases, with 12 bases remaining between them. Germline-derived CDR1 and CDR2 are SGHNT and YYREEE (reference sequence). The CDR3 DNA follows: TGTGCCAGCAGCTCCAGGACAGAACCTAACTATGGCTACACCTTC. The encoded protein is CASSSRTEPNYGYTF.

The chain is built from TRBV7-2 and TRBJ2-5; D unclear. In germline, CDR1 is SGHTA, CDR2 FQGNSA. The CDR3 has 13 amino acids. Trimming took off 3 bases at V and 4 bases at J, with 9 bases between the two ends. The CDR3, as DNA: TGTGCCAGCAGCTTTTGGGGTGGAGAGACCCAGTACTTC. As protein: CASSFWGGETQYF.

V gene TRBV28 combines with J gene TRBJ2-2; 7 bases are a match to TRBD2. Germline V gene sequence: CDR1 MDHEN, CDR2 SYDVKM. This CDR3 has 16 amino acids. Germline trimming cut 4 bases from V and 1 base from J; bases unmatched to any gene: 6. CDR3 coding DNA: TGTGCCAGCAGTTCCTGGGACTACTTGAACACCGGGGAGCTGTTTTTT. Its translation: CASSSWDYLNTGELFF.

The chain carries TRBV28 and TRBJ1-4, with D possibly TRBD1 on 5 matching bases. Trimming removed 4 bases from V and 2 bases from J, with 11 bases in between. Germline values: CDR1 MDHEN, CDR2 SYDVKM. CDR3 length: 15 amino acids. CDR3 coding DNA: TGTGCCAGCAGTTCGGGCGGGGCGACTAATGAAAAACTGTTTTTT. This encodes CASSSGGATNEKLFF.

A note on this clone: Germline is not matched at one junction end, which may reflect a read error. This chain uses TRBV7-7 with TRBJ2-5; 9 bases are shared with TRBD2. CDR1 and CDR2 from the germline V gene are SSHAT and FNYEAQ (reference sequence). This CDR3 is built from 15 residues. The CDR3 bases are TGTGCTAGCAGCTTAAGTAGCGGGAGAGGAGAGACCCAGTACTTC. It codes for CASSLSSGRGETQYF. Combining the CDR3 with reference TRBV7-7 and TRBJ2-5 gives the whole variable domain GAGVSQSPRYKVTKRGQDVTLRCDPISSHATLYWYQQALGQGPEFLTYFNYEAQPDKSGLPSDRFSAERPEGSISTLTIQRTEQRDSAMYRCASSLSSGRGETQYFGPGTRLLVL.

The chain joins TRBV4-3 to TRBJ2-1; 8 bases line up with TRBD2. The CDR3 loop spans 16 amino acids. Germline V CDR1 and CDR2: LGHNA, YSLEER. V dropped 4 bases and J dropped 6; count of bases not matched to a gene: 11. CDR3 protein: CASSPPFRGGVNEQFF. DNA for the CDR3: TGCGCCAGCAGCCCGCCGTTTCGGGGGGGCGTCAATGAGCAGTTCTTC.

The gene calls are TRBV28 and TRBJ2-7; D gene uncertain. V lost 3 bases, J lost 6 bases, and 9 bases lay in between. Germline CDR1 MDHEN, CDR2 SYDVKM. The CDR3 length is 12 residues. DNA for the CDR3: TGTGCCAGCAGTTTGAACATACGCGAGCAGTACTTC. It codes for CASSLNIREQYF.

A few counts support this clone. The chain joins TRBV5-3 to TRBJ1-4; the D gene is possibly TRBD1 (5 bases). TRBV5-3 is noted as an ORF with a role that remains uncertain. There are 19 residues in the CDR3. The germline V and J ends were trimmed by 4 bases and 3 bases, with 25 bases remaining between them. CDR3 nucleotide sequence: TGTGCCAGAAGCCGTGGCCACGAGGGGCTTTCTGATTCTAATGAAAAACTGTTTTTT. Encoded protein: CARSRGHEGLSDSNEKLFF.

The CDR3 reads CASSSGGLGEKLFF. The CDR3 region has the DNA TGTGCCAGCAGCTCGGGGGGCCTGGGAGAAAAACTGTTTTTT. The rearrangement joins TRBV7-9 to TRBJ1-4; perhaps TRBD1 as D (6 bases). Germline lookup yields CDR1 SEHNR and CDR2 FQNEAQ (reference sequence). Trimming took 4 bases from V and 8 from J, leaving 14 bases between them. CDR3 length: 14 amino acids.

The gene calls are TRBV27 and TRBJ1-6, with 7 bases aligning to TRBD1. Germline V gene lookup returns CDR1 MNHEY and CDR2 SMNVEV (reference sequence). The V gene end was trimmed by 5 bases and the J gene end by 8 bases; junction bases not matched to a gene: 9. The CDR3 length is 15 residues. CDR3 protein: CASSLNPRGDSPLHF. The CDR3 nucleotides read TGTGCCAGCAGTCTCAACCCCAGGGGGGATTCACCCCTCCACTTT.

The V and J genes are TRBV5-1 and TRBJ1-4; the D gene is possibly TRBD1 (5 bases). The germline gives CDR1 SGHRS, CDR2 YFSETQ. V was cut by 4 bases and J by 0 bases, with 10 bases left in between. This CDR3 region has 15 residues. CDR3 DNA sequence: TGCGCCAGCAGCCCAGGGATTTCAACTAATGAAAAACTGTTTTTT. This gives the protein CASSPGISTNEKLFF.

The chain carries TRBV5-1 and TRBJ2-7, with 8 bases identical to TRBD2. Unmatched junction bases numbered 11, after V lost 4 bases and J lost 5 bases. The CDR3 is 15 amino acids. The V gene's germline CDR1 is SGHRS and CDR2 YFSETQ. CDR3 bases: TGCGCCAGCAGCCTGGACGGGACTAGTATTAACGAGCAGTACTTC. The encoded protein is CASSLDGTSINEQYF.

The chain joins TRBV11-1 to TRBJ1-1, with 7 bases aligning to TRBD1. CDR1 is SGHAT, CDR2 FQDESV, per germline (reference sequence). The CDR3 is 13 residues long. Unmatched junction bases numbered 12, after V lost 5 bases and J lost 12 bases. The CDR3 is CASSAHRGSGTFF. The CDR3 DNA is TGTGCCAGCAGCGCGCACAGGGGAAGCGGAACTTTCTTT.